This paragraph covers one TCR beta chain sequence. The antigen is unknown. Following extraction, RNA underwent reverse transcription to cDNA, which served as the sequencing template. Only in-frame clones appear in the TCRdb table, and some are missing; sequencing was by immunoSEQ multiplex PCR. The sample consists of hundreds of thousands of clones, 60% of them appearing once. This record belongs to a study of CD8+ T cells in alopecia areata. Across the whole study: Severity of treated patients was scored by affected scalp percentage. The study, taken as a whole, reports: Whereas mice showed it more clearly, TCR sharing across patients was murkier, possibly because of HLA. Among the 100 top clones, expanded CD8+ clones, like scalp clonality, were significantly decreased by tofacitinib.

The treatment here: oral pan-JAK inhibitor, 5-10 mg twice daily. V was pared by 1 base and J by 2 bases, with 5 bases of the junction left unmatched. The CDR3 is made up of 16 amino acids. The germline V gene encodes CDR1 MGHRA and CDR2 YSYEKL. The TCR sequence derives from a human donor with alopecia areata. Source: CD4+ T cells sorted from blood, taken around week 53, from a patient treated with tofacitinib. The chain couples TRBV4-1 to TRBJ2-5; 9 bases are a match to TRBD2. The CDR3 coding sequence is TGCGCCAGCAGCCAAGCGCCTAGCGGGGTTCAAGAGACCCAGTACTTC. Protein product: CASSQAPSGVQETQYF.